This entry lists 32 T cell receptor beta chains sequenced from one sample in a study of cytomegalovirus exposure and HLA in healthy donors. Amplification used 60 Vbeta primers and 13 Jbeta primers. Generated by immunoSEQ multiplex PCR, the TCRdb table keeps only in-frame clones and is missing some. The top ten clones hold roughly 0.097% of a sample with 150,000 to 200,000 clones, 70% to 85% of them seen once. Sequenced sample: PBMCs. The receptors stem from a boy between 2 and 10 years old in good health and CMV-seronegative.

The chain links TRBV4-1 to TRBJ1-6; TRBD1 agrees at 9 bases. The V gene end was trimmed by 2 bases and the J gene end by 7 bases; junction bases not matched to a gene: 12. The CDR3 is made up of 18 amino acids. CDR1 is MGHRA, CDR2 YSYEKL, per germline. The CDR3 is CASSQLPGTGNLNSPLHF. The CDR3 coding sequence is TGCGCCAGCAGCCAACTCCCGGGGACAGGGAATTTAAATTCACCCCTCCACTTT.

This clone occurred once. The gene calls are TRBV14 and TRBJ1-1, with D perhaps matching TRBD1 (5 bases). In germline, CDR1 is SGHDN, CDR2 FVKESK. The CDR3 is made up of 16 amino acids. The V gene lost 2 bases and the J gene lost 1 base, with 14 bases spanning the gap. The CDR3 DNA sequence: TGTGCCAGCAGCCAAAACAGGCGAGGTGGGAACACTGAAGCTTTCTTT. Amino acids: CASSQNRRGGNTEAFF.

J is TRBJ2-5 and V is TRBV7-9, with D possibly TRBD1 on 5 matching bases. Trimming stripped 2 bases from V and 9 bases from J, with 16 bases between. The CDR3 is made up of 14 amino acids. Germline CDR1 is SEHNR and CDR2 is FQNEAQ (reference sequence). For the CDR3, the DNA is TGTGCCAGCAGCTTATCTCCAGGGCCCTGCTCCCAGTACTTC. It encodes CASSLSPGPCSQYF.

Comments on this clone: The identical CDR3 is also encoded by other nucleotide sequences in the sample. The chain couples TRBV2 to TRBJ1-1; 7 bases agree with TRBD1. From germline, CDR1 is SNHLY and CDR2 FYNNEI. The CDR3 sequence is 13 residues long. With V trimmed by 5 bases and J by 1 base, 1 base remained unmatched. The CDR3 reads CASSRQGNTEAFF. Here the CDR3 DNA reads TGTGCCAGCAGTAGACAGGGGAACACTGAAGCTTTCTTT.

The CDR3 loop reads CASSWEAGGGSYNEQFF. The CDR3 nucleotides read TGTGCCAGCAGCTGGGAGGCGGGGGGAGGCTCCTACAATGAGCAGTTCTTC. The V call is TRBV11-2, the J call TRBJ2-1; 8 nucleotides align to TRBD2. Germline V lookup: CDR1 SGHAT, CDR2 FQNNGV. The CDR3 is 17 residues long. Germline trimming cut 4 bases from V and 0 bases from J; bases unmatched to any gene: 8.

This clone was found a few times. The V gene is TRBV4-1, the J gene TRBJ1-1; 8 nucleotides align to TRBD1. This CDR3 has 15 residues. Germline lookup yields CDR1 MGHRA and CDR2 YSYEKL. Trimming removed 4 bases from V and 4 bases from J; junction bases left unmatched: 8. CDR3 amino acids: CASSPLTGAVTEAFF. The CDR3 DNA reads as TGCGCCAGCAGCCCCCTGACAGGGGCGGTCACTGAAGCTTTCTTT.

This clone was observed a handful of times. The chain's CDR3 is CASSDGGGQPQHF. The CDR3, as DNA: TGTGCCAGCAGCGACGGAGGTGGGCAGCCCCAGCATTTT. The V and J genes are TRBV9 and TRBJ1-5; D ambiguous. The germline V gene encodes CDR1 SGDLS and CDR2 YYNGEE. CDR3 length equals 13 residues. The V end lost 3 bases, the J end lost 7 bases, and 11 bases lay between the germline ends.

This clone came up once. The chain couples TRBV7-9 to TRBJ2-3; D is possibly TRBD2 (7 bases). Germline values: CDR1 SEHNR, CDR2 FQNEAQ (reference sequence). CDR3 size: 14 residues. V lost 7 bases and J 4 bases, leaving 15 bases between the germline ends. This chain's CDR3 is CASILGGAADTQYF. The CDR3 nucleotides read TGTGCCAGCATCTTGGGGGGGGCGGCAGATACGCAGTATTTT.

The chain links TRBV19 to TRBJ1-1, with a possible D match to TRBD1 (5 bases). This CDR3 contains 13 residues. Trimming removed 3 bases at V and 4 bases at J, with 9 bases between. Germline V lookup: CDR1 LNHDA, CDR2 SQIVND (reference sequence). The CDR3 spells CASSIWGGTEAFF. Here the CDR3 DNA reads TGTGCCAGTAGTATCTGGGGGGGCACTGAAGCTTTCTTT. Combining the CDR3 with reference TRBV19 and TRBJ1-1 gives the whole variable domain DGGITQSPKYLFRKEGQNVTLSCEQNLNHDAMYWYRQDPGQGLRLIYYSQIVNDFQKGDIAEGYSVSREKKESFPLTVTSAQKNPTAFYLCASSIWGGTEAFFGQGTRLTVV.

The chain uses TRBV20-1 and TRBJ2-3; tentatively, D is TRBD2 (5 bases). Germline-derived CDR1 and CDR2 are DFQATT and SNEGSKA (reference sequence). This CDR3 has 10 residues. V was clipped by 6 bases and J by 8 bases, with 9 bases between them. CDR3 in DNA: TGCAGTGCCGCCGCGGGTACGCAGTATTTT. Protein product: CSAAAGTQYF.

This clone appeared a few times. The rearrangement joins TRBV5-1 to TRBJ2-7; TRBD1 might be the D (6 bases). Germline V gives CDR1 SGHRS, CDR2 YFSETQ. The CDR3 extends over 16 amino acids. The V and J ends lost 4 bases and 2 bases respectively, with 19 bases between them. The CDR3, as DNA: TGCGCCAGCAGCCCCCAGGGGCAGGACCCCACCTACGAGCAGTACTTC. Translated, it gives CASSPQGQDPTYEQYF. The full variable domain, in which reference TRBV5-1 and TRBJ2-7 provide the parts outside the CDR3, is KAGVTQTPRYLIKTRGQQVTLSCSPISGHRSVSWYQQTPGQGLQFLFEYFSETQRNKGNFPGRFSGRQFSNSRSEMNVSTLELGDSALYLCASSPQGQDPTYEQYFGPGTRLTVT.

In DNA form, the CDR3 reads TGCGCCAGCAGCCAAGACCGGGGACAGGGGAATTCACCCCTCCACTTT. This encodes CASSQDRGQGNSPLHF. This chain uses TRBV4-3 with TRBJ1-6, with 10 bases matching TRBD1. Germline-derived CDR1 and CDR2 are LGHNA and YSLEER. V was pared by 0 bases and J by 7 bases, with 3 bases of the junction left unmatched. The CDR3 sequence is 16 residues long.

The chain links TRBV4-2 to TRBJ1-6, with D unclear. The V and J ends lost 5 bases and 8 bases respectively, with 16 bases between them. The CDR3 loop spans 15 amino acids. The V gene's germline CDR1 is LGHNA and CDR2 YNFKEQ. Here the CDR3 reads CASSISEGGDSPLHF. CDR3 coding DNA: TGTGCCAGCAGCATCAGTGAGGGTGGAGATTCACCCCTCCACTTT.

V and J are TRBV12-1 and TRBJ2-3; the D call TRBD2 from the table was never checked on the DNA. TRBV12-1 is marked as a pseudogene. The CDR3 consists of 15 residues. The CDR3 protein is CASSPEAGVTDTQYF. The CDR3 nucleotides are TGTGCCAGCAGTCCAGAAGCGGGGGTCACAGATACGCAGTATTTT.

The chain couples TRBV11-2 to TRBJ2-7; D unresolved. Trimming shortened V by 5 bases and J by 2 bases, and 7 bases separated the two germline ends. CDR3 length: 12 amino acids. Per the germline V gene, CDR1 is SGHAT and CDR2 is FQNNGV. This CDR3 reads CASSPSTYEQYF. CDR3 in DNA: TGTGCCAGCAGCCCCAGTACCTACGAGCAGTACTTC.

This clone has just a few counts. The V gene is TRBV19, the J gene TRBJ1-2, with TRBD1 identical over 8 bases. The V gene's germline CDR1 is LNHDA and CDR2 SQIVND (reference sequence). This CDR3 region has 13 residues. Unmatched junction bases numbered 12, after V lost 10 bases and J lost 8 bases. The CDR3 spells CATRQGAGWGYTF. CDR3 coding DNA: TGTGCCACCCGTCAGGGGGCAGGGTGGGGCTACACCTTC.

The chain employs TRBV9 and TRBJ1-4; TRBD1 matches 9 bases. Germline V gene sequence: CDR1 SGDLS, CDR2 YYNGEE. The ends lost 3 bases at V and 11 bases at J; junction bases unmatched: 8. This CDR3 contains 14 residues. CDR3 sequence (DNA): TGTGCCAGCAGCGCCGGGACAGGGAGAGGGAAACTGTTTTTT. Its translation: CASSAGTGRGKLFF.

This chain uses TRBV15 with TRBJ2-7, with D uncertain. Looked up from germline, CDR1 is LNHNV and CDR2 is YYDKDF (reference sequence). The length of the CDR3 is 13 residues. V shed 5 bases and J shed 7 bases, with 15 bases lying between them. The CDR3: CATSPRQAGEQYF. CDR3 DNA: TGTGCCACCAGCCCTCGACAAGCTGGAGAGCAGTACTTC.

The genes are TRBV13 and TRBJ2-7; no definite D call. This CDR3 region has 15 residues. Trimming shortened V by 2 bases and J by 2 bases, and 13 bases separated the two germline ends. Germline V gene data show CDR1 as PRHDT and CDR2 as FYEKMQ (reference sequence). This CDR3 reads CASSLRQVLPYEQYF. CDR3 DNA: TGTGCCAGCAGCTTAAGGCAGGTTCTACCCTACGAGCAGTACTTC.

This chain joins TRBV4-1 and TRBJ2-7; 7 bases line up with TRBD2. The germline V gene has CDR1 MGHRA and CDR2 YSYEKL. The CDR3 is 15 amino acids. The junction had 4 bases not matched to a gene; V was cut back by 0 bases and J by 2 bases. This chain's CDR3 is CASSQEWGGAYEQYF. The CDR3 nucleotides read TGCGCCAGCAGCCAAGAATGGGGGGGGGCCTACGAGCAGTACTTC.

This chain joins TRBV29-1 and TRBJ2-7, with D possibly matching TRBD2 (7 bases). CDR1 is SQVTM, CDR2 ANQGSEA, per germline. The CDR3 totals 15 residues. V was shortened by 4 bases and J by 3 bases, with 19 bases between the two germline ends. The CDR3 coding sequence is TGCAGCGTTGTCGGGGCGGGGGCCCTAATCTACGAGCAGTACTTC. Translation: CSVVGAGALIYEQYF.

The chain recombines TRBV9 with TRBJ2-3, with D possibly being TRBD2 (6 bases). The CDR3 loop spans 15 amino acids. From germline, CDR1 is SGDLS and CDR2 YYNGEE. V was shortened by 4 bases and J by 2 bases, with 14 bases between the two germline ends. In nucleotides, the CDR3 is TGTGCCAGCAGCCCGGGACTGCCCCCCACAGATACGCAGTATTTT. This gives the protein CASSPGLPPTDTQYF.

The chain combines TRBV5-1 with TRBJ2-2, with TRBD2 matching over 9 bases. CDR3 length equals 18 residues. Germline assignment: CDR1 SGHRS and CDR2 YFSETQ. V trimming: 2 bases; J trimming: 3 bases; junction bases outside the gene matches: 11. For the CDR3, the DNA is TGCGCCAGCAGCTTTTTTTCCGCGGGGGGGCTTTACACCGGGGAGCTGTTTTTT. Translated, it gives CASSFFSAGGLYTGELFF.

The rearrangement uses TRBV27 and TRBJ1-1; maybe TRBD1 (5 bases). Trimming took off 3 bases at V and 0 bases at J, with 11 bases between the two ends. CDR1 is MNHEY, CDR2 SMNVEV, per germline (reference sequence). The CDR3 covers 15 residues. CDR3 in DNA: TGTGCCAGCAGTTTTCGCGGACACCTGAACACTGAAGCTTTCTTT. Translation: CASSFRGHLNTEAFF.

The chain carries TRBV19 and TRBJ1-2, with D maybe TRBD1 (5 bases). The CDR3 sequence is 13 residues long. Trimming removed 6 bases at V and 3 bases at J, with 11 bases between. Germline lookup yields CDR1 LNHDA and CDR2 SQIVND (reference sequence). CDR3 bases: TGTGCCAGTAGCCTGACAGTGGACTATGGCTACACCTTC. Encoded protein: CASSLTVDYGYTF.

The chain employs TRBV21-1 and TRBJ1-1. TRBV21-1 is assigned pseudogene status. The CDR3 spans 19 residues. CDR3 in amino acids: CATGDPELDYNPWGTEAFF. CDR3 nucleotides: TGTGCCACAGGCGATCCAGAACTGGACTATAATCCTTGGGGCACTGAAGCTTTCTTT.

The chain carries TRBV5-5 and TRBJ2-4, with 8 bases aligning to TRBD1. Germline assignment: CDR1 SGHKS and CDR2 YYEKEE (reference sequence). The V and J ends lost 4 bases and 1 base, in that order; junction bases with no gene match: 7. There are 16 residues in the CDR3. The CDR3 DNA is TGTGCCAGCAGCAGCCGGACAGGGTGGGCCAAAAACATTCAGTACTTC. Translating gives CASSSRTGWAKNIQYF. The complete variable domain, with remaining parts taken from reference TRBV5-5 and TRBJ2-4, reads DAGVTQSPTHLIKTRGQQVTLRCSPISGHKSVSWYQQVLGQGPQFIFQYYEKEERGRGNFPDRFSARQFPNYSSELNVNALLLGDSALYLCASSSRTGWAKNIQYFGAGTRLSVL.

This chain joins TRBV10-1 and TRBJ1-3, with 7 bases fitting TRBD1. The length of the CDR3 is 14 residues. Looked up from germline, CDR1 is WNHNN and CDR2 is SYGVQD (reference sequence). Germline trimming cut 2 bases from V and 8 bases from J; bases unmatched to any gene: 6. The CDR3 reads CASSEGTGADTIYF. For the CDR3, the DNA is TGCGCCAGCAGTGAGGGTACAGGGGCGGACACCATATATTTT.

The V call is TRBV19, the J call TRBJ1-3, with a tentative D call TRBD1 (5 bases). Deletions cut 7 bases from V and 4 bases from J, with 11 bases between. This CDR3 spans 13 amino acids. Germline loops: CDR1 LNHDA, CDR2 SQIVND (reference sequence). Here the CDR3 reads CASTERQGNTIYF. The CDR3 DNA is TGTGCCAGTACTGAACGACAGGGAAACACCATATATTTT.

The chain joins TRBV7-2 to TRBJ2-3, with a weak D call TRBD2 (6 bases). The V gene's germline CDR1 is SGHTA and CDR2 FQGNSA. This CDR3 has 15 amino acids. Trimming shortened V by 0 bases and J by 6 bases, and 13 bases separated the two germline ends. The CDR3 region has the DNA TGTGCCAGCAGCTTAGCGCGGGGAGTCGTGGATACGCAGTATTTT. Translating gives CASSLARGVVDTQYF.

The chain employs TRBV27 and TRBJ1-1, with 7 bases fitting TRBD1. Unmatched junction bases numbered 15, after V lost 4 bases and J lost 1 base. CDR3 length equals 18 residues. Germline assignment: CDR1 MNHEY and CDR2 SMNVEV (reference sequence). Written as DNA, the CDR3 is TGTGCCAGCAGTTCACACATCCGGGACAGACGATCGAACACTGAAGCTTTCTTT. Amino acids: CASSSHIRDRRSNTEAFF.

J is TRBJ2-1 and V is TRBV4-3; D perhaps matches TRBD2 (6 bases). With 0 bases removed from V and 0 bases from J, the gap between germline ends came to 18 bases. Germline values: CDR1 LGHNA, CDR2 YSLEER. The CDR3 has 19 amino acids. In DNA form, the CDR3 reads TGCGCCAGCAGCCAAGATTTTAACGGCGGGGCGAGCTCCTACAATGAGCAGTTCTTC. Translating it yields CASSQDFNGGASSYNEQFF.